This TCR beta chain was documented in a study of blood T cell repertoires in COVID-19. This clone occurred once. The repertoire was sequenced with immunoSEQ multiplex PCR; TCRdb's copy has only in-frame clones and lacks some. In the table there are about 110,000 clones, around nine tenths of which are singletons. V was shortened by 5 bases and J by 1 base, with 12 bases between the two germline ends. The germline gives CDR1 SGHRS, CDR2 YFSETQ. The CDR3 contains 14 residues. The chain recombines TRBV5-1 with TRBJ1-2; D is ambiguous. This TCR was recovered from a human donor in a cohort sampled during active COVID-19. The source material was peripheral blood. The CDR3, as DNA: TGCGCCAGCAGTACCTCGGGAGGTAACTATGGCTACACCTTC. It yields the protein CASSTSGGNYGYTF. The complete variable domain, with remaining parts taken from reference TRBV5-1 and TRBJ1-2, reads KAGVTQTPRYLIKTRGQQVTLSCSPISGHRSVSWYQQTPGQGLQFLFEYFSETQRNKGNFPGRFSGRQFSNSRSEMNVSTLELGDSALYLCASSTSGGNYGYTFGSGTRLTVV.